The 21 T cell receptor beta chains given below trace back to one sample, sequenced in a study of cytomegalovirus exposure and HLA in healthy donors. Sequencing was performed with immunoSEQ multiplex PCR; in TCRdb, only in-frame clones are kept and a portion is missing. The sample consists of approximately 280,000 clones, about 86% of them appearing once. Sequencing was performed on PBMCs. The source is a woman aged 18 to 35 in good health and CMV-seronegative.

The V gene is TRBV6-1, the J gene TRBJ1-4; D remains unclear. Germline V CDR1 and CDR2: MNHNS, SASEGT. The CDR3 runs to 14 residues. Trimming removed 6 bases from V and 0 bases from J, with 8 bases in between. As DNA, the CDR3 is TGTGCCAGCAGGAGGATTACAACTAATGAAAAACTGTTTTTT. Amino acid sequence: CASRRITTNEKLFF.

The genes are TRBV19 and TRBJ1-2; TRBD1 matches 9 bases. The CDR3 sequence is 16 residues long. The junction had 5 bases not matched to a gene; V was cut back by 1 base and J by 2 bases. Germline CDR1 LNHDA, CDR2 SQIVND (reference sequence). This chain's CDR3 is CASSIVSGTGNYGYTF. The CDR3 region has the DNA TGTGCCAGTAGTATAGTAAGCGGGACAGGGAACTATGGCTACACCTTC. Full variable domain (rest looked up from reference TRBV19 and TRBJ1-2): DGGITQSPKYLFRKEGQNVTLSCEQNLNHDAMYWYRQDPGQGLRLIYYSQIVNDFQKGDIAEGYSVSREKKESFPLTVTSAQKNPTAFYLCASSIVSGTGNYGYTFGSGTRLTVV.

The CDR3 sequence: CASRQGTVATNEKLFF. The CDR3 DNA reads as TGTGCCAGCAGACAAGGGACAGTCGCAACTAATGAAAAACTGTTTTTT. The rearrangement joins TRBV28 to TRBJ1-4; TRBD1 matches at 7 bases. Germline loops: CDR1 MDHEN, CDR2 SYDVKM. This CDR3 comprises 16 residues. The trim removed 6 bases at V and 0 bases at J, leaving 7 bases unmatched.

This clone was observed a few times. This chain links TRBV10-2 with TRBJ1-2, with 9 bases fitting TRBD1. This CDR3 has 14 amino acids. V gave up 4 bases and J gave up 4 bases; unmatched junction bases: 4. Germline V CDR1 and CDR2: WSHSY, SAAADI. CDR3 nucleotide sequence: TGCGCCAGCAGTGTAACAGGGGGCGCCTATGGCTACACCTTC. This translates into CASSVTGGAYGYTF.

Comments on this clone: This sample also contains other DNA sequences that code for the same CDR3. The chain links TRBV7-6 to TRBJ2-7; TRBD2 agrees at 7 bases. Germline V CDR1 and CDR2: SGHVS, FNYEAQ. V lost 1 base and J lost 0; bases outside the gene matches: 3. The CDR3 covers 15 residues. This CDR3 is CASSLGGGSSYEQYF. The CDR3 coding sequence is TGTGCCAGCAGCTTAGGGGGCGGGAGCTCCTACGAGCAGTACTTC.

The sample holds one count of this clone. V gene TRBV30 combines with J gene TRBJ2-7; tentative D call: TRBD2 (5 bases). The CDR3 is 15 residues long. Trimming stripped 2 bases from V and 0 bases from J, with 14 bases between. Germline CDR1 GTSNPN, CDR2 SVGIG (reference sequence). CDR3 DNA sequence: TGTGCCTGGAGTAAGGCAGTGGGGAGCTCCTACGAGCAGTACTTC. This encodes CAWSKAVGSSYEQYF.

This chain connects TRBV28 to TRBJ2-1, with D maybe TRBD1 (6 bases). V was trimmed by 5 bases and J by 6 bases, leaving 23 bases between them. Germline loops: CDR1 MDHEN, CDR2 SYDVKM. This CDR3 comprises 17 residues. In nucleotides, the CDR3 is TGTGCCAGCAGTCTTCTGCTTGGGGGCGCTTTTGGCAATGAGCAGTTCTTC. Protein: CASSLLLGGAFGNEQFF.

The rearrangement uses TRBV30 and TRBJ1-3, with a weak D call TRBD1 (6 bases). V was cut by 7 bases and J by 0 bases, with 13 bases left in between. CDR1 is GTSNPN, CDR2 SVGIG, per germline (reference sequence). This CDR3 region has 14 residues. The CDR3 loop reads CASYRVNSGNTIYF. Written as DNA, the CDR3 is TGTGCCTCGTACAGGGTTAACTCTGGAAACACCATATATTTT.

V usage is TRBV6-1 and J usage is TRBJ2-7; the match to TRBD1 covers 10 bases. With 5 bases clipped from V and 7 bases from J, the junction kept 8 bases outside the gene matches. CDR1 and CDR2 (germline): MNHNS, SASEGT. The CDR3 covers 14 residues. The CDR3 reads CASSRTGQGREQYF. CDR3 sequence (DNA): TGTGCCAGCAGTCGTACGGGACAGGGGAGGGAGCAGTACTTC.

This rearrangement joins TRBV6-5 to TRBJ2-7; the D gene is possibly TRBD1 (6 bases). The CDR3 covers 14 residues. Germline V gene sequence: CDR1 MNHEY, CDR2 SVGAGI. Trimming stripped 6 bases from V and 0 bases from J, with 12 bases between. CDR3 nucleotide sequence: TGTGCCAGCAGAATCGGGGACAACTCCTACGAGCAGTACTTC. Residues: CASRIGDNSYEQYF.

This chain connects TRBV6-1 to TRBJ2-7; 9 bases align to TRBD1. This CDR3 spans 15 amino acids. The germline V gene has CDR1 MNHNS and CDR2 SASEGT. With V trimmed by 7 bases and J by 5 bases, 12 bases remained unmatched. The CDR3 is CASTPGTGFWDEQYF. The DNA of the CDR3 is TGTGCCAGCACCCCCGGGACAGGGTTCTGGGACGAGCAGTACTTC.

This rearrangement joins TRBV27 to TRBJ2-7, with D maybe TRBD1 (6 bases). Trimming cost V 4 bases and J 2 bases, with 18 bases left between them. Germline lookup yields CDR1 MNHEY and CDR2 SMNVEV (reference sequence). This CDR3 comprises 16 residues. The CDR3 DNA sequence: TGTGCCAGCAGTTACACTCCAGGGGCCGCGGCCTACGAGCAGTACTTC. It encodes CASSYTPGAAAYEQYF.

The chain carries TRBV28 and TRBJ1-2; D is uncertain. The CDR3 consists of 11 residues. The V end lost 5 bases, the J end lost 3 bases, and 4 bases lay between the germline ends. Germline V gene sequence: CDR1 MDHEN, CDR2 SYDVKM. This CDR3 is CASSRDYGYTF. The CDR3 coding sequence is TGTGCCAGCAGTCGGGACTATGGCTACACCTTC.

This clone came up a few times. This sequence joins TRBV27 and TRBJ2-7; possible D gene TRBD1, 6 bases. V was shortened by 2 bases and J by 2 bases, with 7 bases between the two germline ends. Germline values: CDR1 MNHEY, CDR2 SMNVEV (reference sequence). This CDR3 region has 13 residues. Here the CDR3 DNA reads TGTGCCAGCAGTTTAAGGGACACCTACGAGCAGTACTTC. This codes for CASSLRDTYEQYF.

The chain uses TRBV5-5 and TRBJ1-4, with D possibly matching TRBD1 (5 bases). V was cut by 0 bases and J by 10 bases, with 13 bases left in between. Germline assignment: CDR1 SGHKS and CDR2 YYEKEE (reference sequence). The CDR3 consists of 14 residues. Here the CDR3 DNA reads TGTGCCAGCAGCTTGGATCCGGGGGTGGGAAAACTGTTTTTT. Protein product: CASSLDPGVGKLFF.

This chain joins TRBV25-1 and TRBJ1-1; 7 bases are a match to TRBD1. The CDR3 sequence is 15 residues long. Germline trimming cut 5 bases from V and 2 bases from J; bases unmatched to any gene: 8. Germline V gene data show CDR1 as MGHDK and CDR2 as SYGVNS. The CDR3 is CASSHLTGNNTEAFF. The CDR3 region has the DNA TGTGCCAGCAGTCATTTGACAGGGAATAACACTGAAGCTTTCTTT.

The V call is TRBV27, the J call TRBJ1-5, with 10 bases aligning to TRBD1. With V trimmed by 9 bases and J by 14 bases, 13 bases remained unmatched. Germline lookup yields CDR1 MNHEY and CDR2 SMNVEV (reference sequence). The CDR3 loop spans 13 amino acids. CDR3 DNA: TGTGCCAGTTCCCCGGGACAGGGGACTAAAAAGCATTTT. Translation gives CASSPGQGTKKHF.

V gene TRBV30 combines with J gene TRBJ2-7, with a tentative D call TRBD2 (6 bases). Germline assignment: CDR1 GTSNPN and CDR2 SVGIG (reference sequence). V was shortened by 0 bases and J by 5 bases, with 14 bases between the two germline ends. The CDR3 extends over 14 amino acids. CDR3 sequence: CAWSVFAGIHEQYF. The CDR3, as DNA: TGTGCCTGGAGTGTTTTTGCGGGGATCCACGAGCAGTACTTC.

The chain employs TRBV6-1 and TRBJ1-1; TRBD1 agrees at 7 bases. V trimming: 6 bases; J trimming: 0 bases; junction bases outside the gene matches: 7. This CDR3 comprises 15 residues. Germline V gene data show CDR1 as MNHNS and CDR2 as SASEGT. The CDR3 coding sequence is TGTGCCAGCAGACTTTTAGGGGGCATGAACACTGAAGCTTTCTTT. This sequence encodes CASRLLGGMNTEAFF.

The V and J genes are TRBV7-8 and TRBJ2-5, with D possibly TRBD1 on 6 matching bases. The CDR3 runs to 16 residues. Germline V gene data show CDR1 as SGHVS and CDR2 as FQNEAQ. Trimming shortened V by 1 base and J by 5 bases, and 17 bases separated the two germline ends. CDR3: CASSLEQGTYGETQYF. The DNA for the CDR3 is TGTGCCAGCAGCTTAGAACAGGGAACGTATGGTGAGACCCAGTACTTC.

The rearrangement joins TRBV5-1 to TRBJ1-2; 7 nucleotides match TRBD1. Germline V gene data show CDR1 as SGHRS and CDR2 as YFSETQ. The CDR3 runs to 18 residues. The ends lost 0 bases at V and 2 bases at J; junction bases unmatched: 13. In DNA form, the CDR3 reads TGCGCCAGCAGCTTGGCGACCAACCCAGGGGGAGCGAACTATGGCTACACCTTC. Amino acid sequence: CASSLATNPGGANYGYTF.